These 23 T cell receptor beta chains came from one sample sequenced in a study of spatial heterogeneity in lung cancer. The sample's time point: sample taken at primary tumor resection. Via MiXCR, TCRdb re-called the 5' RACE reads, giving one row per CDR3 protein. The table has more than 60,000 distinct CDR3 sequences, about 6.3% seen once; the top ten hold about 15%. The sequences come from PBMCs, collected at surgery. Receptors were obtained from a female donor with early-stage non-small cell lung cancer.

In regard to this clonotype: One base away lies a much larger clone, so this may be a sequencing read error. The chain links TRBV3-1 to TRBJ2-3, with TRBD2 identical over 8 bases. The CDR3 contains 15 residues. Germline CDR1 is LGHDT and CDR2 is YNNKEL (reference sequence). Written as DNA, the CDR3 is TGTGCCGGCAGCCCCGCGGGGGGCCGCACAGATACGCAGTATTTT. It encodes CAGSPAGGRTDTQYF.

This clonotype was recorded at least ten times. This chain links TRBV12-3 or TRBV12-4 with TRBJ1-1; a weak D match, TRBD1 (5 bases). V lost 6 bases, J lost 1 base, and 12 bases lay in between. This CDR3 is 14 amino acids long. DNA for the CDR3: TGTGCCAGCAGGCCCGAGCAGGGGAACACTGAAGCTTTCTTT. Translated, it gives CASRPEQGNTEAFF.

The chain joins TRBV6-1 to TRBJ1-5; no clear D. The germline V gene has CDR1 MNHNS and CDR2 SASEGT. The V end was cut by 6 bases, the J end by 0 bases, with 12 bases between. The CDR3 contains 15 residues. CDR3 region: CASSDPPDSNQPQHF. As DNA, the CDR3 is TGTGCCAGCAGCGATCCACCGGATAGCAATCAGCCCCAGCATTTT.

This clonotype was seen ten or more times. The chain combines TRBV20-1 with TRBJ2-7, with D perhaps matching TRBD1 or TRBD2 (5 bases each). Between the trimmed V and J ends, which lost 4 bases and 4 bases, there was a span of 14 bases. Germline CDR1 reads DFQATT; CDR2 reads SNEGSKA (reference sequence). CDR3 length: 13 amino acids. Here the CDR3 DNA reads TGCAGTGCTACGTTGAGGGGCGGGTACGAGCAGTACTTC. It translates to CSATLRGGYEQYF.

This clonotype was counted at least ten times. The chain has TRBV4-1 and TRBJ2-2; no reliable D call. Germline CDR1 MGHRA, CDR2 YSYEKL. This CDR3 comprises 14 residues. Deletions cut 0 bases from V and 6 bases from J, with 8 bases between. The CDR3 protein is CASSQDRISGELFF. The DNA for the CDR3 is TGCGCCAGCAGCCAAGATAGAATTTCCGGGGAGCTGTTTTTT.

This clonotype has just a few counts. V gene TRBV24-1 combines with J gene TRBJ1-1; 7 bases are shared with TRBD1. The CDR3 extends over 13 amino acids. The J segment lost 4 bases and the V segment lost 5 bases, leaving 3 bases of the junction unmatched. Germline values: CDR1 KGHDR, CDR2 SFDVKD. For the CDR3, the DNA is TGTGCCACCAGTGTCCAGGGGGGCACTGAAGCTTTCTTT. Translating it yields CATSVQGGTEAFF.

For the CDR3, the DNA is TGTGCCAGCAGCTTAGGAATAGACTCCAGCGCTTTCTTT. Translation: CASSLGIDSSAFF. The chain uses TRBV11-2 and TRBJ1-1, with D hard to call. The CDR3 has 13 amino acids. Germline values: CDR1 SGHAT, CDR2 FQNNGV. V was trimmed by 1 base and J by 11 bases, leaving 14 bases between them.

Worth noting for this clonotype: Since a much larger clone is just one base distant, this may be a read error. V and J are TRBV5-6 and TRBJ1-1; 9 nucleotides match TRBD1. The CDR3 runs 13 residues. Germline loops: CDR1 SGHDT, CDR2 YYEEEE. CDR3 region: CVSYRQGGTEAFF. CDR3 in DNA: TGTGTCAGCTATCGACAGGGGGGGACTGAAGCTTTCTTT.

This clonotype was found many times. This chain uses TRBV4-1 with TRBJ2-5; D remains ambiguous. Germline CDR1 and CDR2: MGHRA and YSYEKL. The CDR3 length is 12 residues. The ends were cut back, 3 bases at V and 5 bases at J, with 7 bases in the middle. This chain's CDR3 is CASSQALETQYF. DNA of the CDR3: TGCGCCAGCAGCCAGGCTTTGGAGACCCAGTACTTC.

In this sample, this clonotype turned up many times. This chain uses TRBV6-1 with TRBJ2-7, with a weak D call TRBD1 (7 bases). V lost 2 bases and J 5 bases, leaving 19 bases between the germline ends. This CDR3 comprises 16 residues. CDR1 and CDR2 (germline): MNHNS, SASEGT. The CDR3 DNA reads TGTGCCAGCAGTGAACCCGGTGATGCCAGGGGGGACGAGCAGTACTTC. Translating it yields CASSEPGDARGDEQYF.

This clonotype was counted ten times or more. The rearrangement uses TRBV12-3 or TRBV12-4 and TRBJ2-1; D not resolved. The germline V and J ends were trimmed by 6 bases and 0 bases, with 12 bases remaining between them. The CDR3 spans 15 residues. CDR3 sequence: CASRPSMSSYNEQFF. As DNA, the CDR3 is TGTGCCAGCAGGCCCAGCATGAGCTCCTACAATGAGCAGTTCTTC.

This clonotype was picked up many times. The chain combines TRBV20-1 with TRBJ1-1, with a weak D call TRBD1 (5 bases). Germline V gene data show CDR1 as DFQATT and CDR2 as SNEGSKA (reference sequence). Trimming took off 0 bases at V and 0 bases at J, with 8 bases between the two ends. This CDR3 contains 14 residues. CDR3 bases: TGCAGTGCTAGAGAAACGACAGTGAACACTGAAGCTTTCTTT. The encoded protein is CSARETTVNTEAFF.

This clonotype was observed a few times. The chain carries TRBV6-1 and TRBJ1-1; D possibly corresponds to TRBD1 (6 bases). The CDR3 loop spans 14 amino acids. Trimming removed 6 bases at V and 4 bases at J, with 15 bases between. Germline CDR1 MNHNS, CDR2 SASEGT. CDR3 nucleotide sequence: TGTGCCAGCAGCTCAGAGAGGGGGGGCACTGAAGCTTTCTTT. Protein: CASSSERGGTEAFF.

At least ten counts were recorded for this clonotype. The chain couples TRBV7-8 to TRBJ2-5, with TRBD1 as a possible D gene (6 bases). Germline CDR1 SGHVS, CDR2 FQNEAQ. There are 16 residues in the CDR3. The V end lost 5 bases, the J end lost 1 base, and 17 bases lay between the germline ends. CDR3 bases: TGTGCCAGCAGCCCGTACCCGGACAGCGGCCAAGAGACCCAGTACTTC. Protein: CASSPYPDSGQETQYF. The full variable domain, its missing parts supplied by reference TRBV7-8 and TRBJ2-5, is GAGVSQSPRYKVAKRGQDVALRCDPISGHVSLFWYQQALGQGPEFLTYFQNEAQLDKSGLPSDRFFAERPEGSVSTLKIQRTQQEDSAVYLCASSPYPDSGQETQYFGPGTRLLVL.

V is TRBV11-2 and J is TRBJ2-7, with TRBD2 matching 8 bases. The trim removed 0 bases at V and 2 bases at J, leaving 9 bases unmatched. CDR1 SGHAT and CDR2 FQNNGV come from the germline V gene. The CDR3 has 17 residues. CDR3 DNA: TGTGCCAGCAGCTTAGATCGCAGACTAGCGTATACCTACGAGCAGTACTTC. Protein product: CASSLDRRLAYTYEQYF.

The sample holds many counts of this clonotype. The chain carries TRBV28 and TRBJ2-4, with TRBD1 identical over 7 bases. The CDR3 has 17 residues. Unmatched junction bases numbered 12, after V lost 3 bases and J lost 4 bases. In germline, CDR1 is MDHEN, CDR2 SYDVKM. The CDR3 region has the DNA TGTGCCAGCAGTTTCCGGCCCAGGGGGACAAGGAAAAACATTCAGTACTTC. It encodes CASSFRPRGTRKNIQYF. Together with reference TRBV28 and TRBJ2-4, the CDR3 gives the full variable domain: DVKVTQSSRYLVKRTGEKVFLECVQDMDHENMFWYRQDPGLGLRLIYFSYDVKMKEKGDIPEGYSVSREKKERFSLILESASTNQTSMYLCASSFRPRGTRKNIQYFGAGTRLSVL.

This clonotype was seen only a few times. The rearrangement uses TRBV7-2 and TRBJ2-5; D may be TRBD1 or TRBD2 (6 bases each). Germline-derived CDR1 and CDR2 are SGHTA and FQGNSA. Deletions cut 1 base from V and 5 bases from J, with 11 bases between. The CDR3 contains 14 residues. CDR3 loop: CASSLGGAYETQYF. CDR3 nucleotides: TGTGCCAGCAGCTTAGGGGGGGCCTATGAGACCCAGTACTTC.

This clonotype appeared many times. This chain uses TRBV20-1 with TRBJ2-1; TRBD1 aligns across 8 bases. Germline loops: CDR1 DFQATT, CDR2 SNEGSKA (reference sequence). The CDR3 consists of 16 residues. Trimming at V came to 1 base and at J to 13 bases, leaving 18 bases not matched to a gene. The CDR3 is CSARVLGQGPNNVQFF. The CDR3 bases are TGCAGTGCTAGAGTTCTAGGACAGGGTCCAAACAATGTACAGTTCTTC.

This clonotype was counted only a few times. The V gene is TRBV11-2, the J gene TRBJ2-5; D may correspond to TRBD1 or TRBD2 (7 bases each). The V end was cut by 6 bases, the J end by 5 bases, with 13 bases between. In germline, CDR1 is SGHAT, CDR2 FQNNGV. CDR3 size: 13 residues. In DNA form, the CDR3 reads TGTGCCAGCAGAATCCAGGGGGGGGAGACCCAGTACTTC. It codes for CASRIQGGETQYF.

The J gene is TRBJ1-3, the V gene TRBV27; 10 bases align to TRBD1. Germline trimming cut 7 bases from V and 0 bases from J; bases unmatched to any gene: 9. The CDR3 has 17 residues. Germline V gene lookup returns CDR1 MNHEY and CDR2 SMNVEV (reference sequence). This CDR3 is CASTRTGGLSSGNTIYF. The CDR3 nucleotides read TGTGCCAGCACACGGACAGGGGGGCTATCCTCTGGAAACACCATATATTTT.

The chain carries TRBV25-1 and TRBJ2-6; D unresolved. Trimming left V 5 bases short and J 2 bases short, with 4 bases between. The germline V gene has CDR1 MGHDK and CDR2 SYGVNS. CDR3 length equals 13 residues. CDR3 protein: CASSTTGANVLTF. For the CDR3, the DNA is TGTGCCAGCAGTACCACTGGGGCCAACGTCCTGACTTTC.

As regards this clonotype: A clone one base away is much larger, so this may be a read error. The genes are TRBV15 and TRBJ2-5, with D hard to call. The CDR3 covers 16 residues. The germline V gene has CDR1 LNHNV and CDR2 YYDKDF (reference sequence). The CDR3 loop is CATSREPLKAQEIQYF. CDR3 DNA sequence: TGTGCCACCAGCAGAGAGCCGCTGAAGGCCCAAGAGATCCAGTACTTC.

There are many counts of this clonotype. The chain carries TRBV11-2 and TRBJ1-6; D gene unclear. Germline lookup yields CDR1 SGHAT and CDR2 FQNNGV. Trimming took 5 bases from V and 7 from J, leaving 15 bases between them. This CDR3 is 15 amino acids long. The CDR3: CASSPLRASNSPLHF. The CDR3 DNA is TGTGCCAGCAGCCCCCTCCGGGCCTCAAATTCACCCCTCCACTTT. Full variable domain (remainder filled in from reference TRBV11-2 and TRBJ1-6): EAGVAQSPRYKIIEKRQSVAFWCNPISGHATLYWYQQILGQGPKLLIQFQNNGVVDDSQLPKDRFSAERLKGVDSTLKIQPAKLEDSAVYLCASSPLRASNSPLHFGNGTRLTVT.